The sequence of this T cell receptor beta chain was determined in a study of cytomegalovirus exposure and HLA in healthy donors. This clone was detected once. V lost 3 bases to trimming and J lost 5 bases; unmatched junction nucleotides: 5. Germline loops: CDR1 MDHEN, CDR2 SYDVKM. The CDR3 loop spans 14 amino acids. TCRdb keeps only in-frame clones here, not all; method: immunoSEQ multiplex PCR. The table includes under 110,000 clones, 88% detected once. The receptor was isolated from a woman aged 18-29 years in good health and CMV-seropositive. V gene TRBV28 combines with J gene TRBJ1-1; 8 positions match TRBD1. The sequenced sample was PBMCs. CDR3 protein: CASSLRTGRTEAFF. In DNA form, the CDR3 reads TGTGCCAGCAGTTTGAGGACAGGGCGGACTGAAGCTTTCTTT.